This T cell receptor beta chain comes out of a study of blood T cell repertoires in COVID-19. The J segment lost 8 bases and the V segment lost 7 bases, leaving 8 bases of the junction unmatched. CDR3 length: 13 amino acids. Germline-derived CDR1 and CDR2 are SGHNT and YYREEE (reference sequence). Participants reported their clinical history, and cohort assignment relied on those reports. Two negative PCRs, clearance, or symptom resolution characterized the recovered Cohort 3 donors. Original data processing: Reference gene primer amplification gave estimated nucleated cell counts. Sequencing used immunoSEQ multiplex PCR; TCRdb keeps in-frame clones, though not all of them. V and J calls and clone size are those listed in that table; D and trimming were worked out from the DNA. This repertoire shows about 330,000 clones, 88% found once; its top ten account for around 5%.

This receptor was identified in a man under 40 who had recovered from COVID-19. The chain links TRBV5-4 to TRBJ2-4; 8 bases fit TRBD1. Sample: PBMCs or T cells enriched from blood (not recorded which). The CDR3 spells CASLDRGGDIQYF. The CDR3 bases are TGTGCCAGCCTAGACAGGGGCGGAGACATTCAGTACTTC.